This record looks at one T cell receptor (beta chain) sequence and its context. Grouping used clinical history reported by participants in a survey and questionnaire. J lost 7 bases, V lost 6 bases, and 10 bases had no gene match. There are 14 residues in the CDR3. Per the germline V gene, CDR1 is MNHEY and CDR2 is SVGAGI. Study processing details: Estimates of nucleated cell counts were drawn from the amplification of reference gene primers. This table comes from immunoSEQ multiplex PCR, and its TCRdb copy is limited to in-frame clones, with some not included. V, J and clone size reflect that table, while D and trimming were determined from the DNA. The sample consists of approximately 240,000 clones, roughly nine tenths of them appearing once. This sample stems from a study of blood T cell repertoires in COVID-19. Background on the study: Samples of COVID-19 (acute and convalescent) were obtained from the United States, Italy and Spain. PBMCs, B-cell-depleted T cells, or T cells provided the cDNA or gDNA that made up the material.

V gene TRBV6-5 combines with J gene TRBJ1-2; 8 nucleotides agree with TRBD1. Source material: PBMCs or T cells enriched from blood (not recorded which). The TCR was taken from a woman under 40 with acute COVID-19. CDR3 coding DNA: TGTGCCAGCAGCGGACAGGGCTTTTTTGGTGGCTACACCTTC. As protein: CASSGQGFFGGYTF.